The 9 T cell receptor beta chains given below trace back to one sample, sequenced in a study of post-analysis software for immune sequencing data. What these receptors recognize is not known. Overall study findings and caveats: Elevated frequency relative to controls characterized four or five TRBV segments in patients, TRBV5-6, TRBV5-1 and TRBV20-1 among them.

The library was made from cDNA and included unique molecular identifiers. TCRdb re-analysed the PCR reads in MiXCR, keeping a single row per CDR3 protein. The sample yields hundreds of thousands of distinct CDR3 sequences, 36% seen once. The sample comprised blood. Every receptor here comes from a girl aged 5 to 17 with multiple sclerosis.

This clonotype was detected many times. The chain employs TRBV5-1 and TRBJ2-1; D may be TRBD1 (5 bases). From germline, CDR1 is SGHRS and CDR2 YFSETQ. Trimming stripped 4 bases from V and 4 bases from J, with 9 bases between. There are 13 residues in the CDR3. Written as DNA, the CDR3 is TGCGCCAGCAGCCTAGACAGTTACAATGAGCAGTTCTTC. This translates into CASSLDSYNEQFF.

This clonotype was observed a few times. The chain uses TRBV28 and TRBJ2-7, with D unresolved. Between the trimmed V and J ends, which lost 5 bases and 3 bases, there was a span of 2 bases. Germline-derived CDR1 and CDR2 are MDHEN and SYDVKM. CDR3 size: 10 residues. In nucleotides, the CDR3 is TGTGCCAGCAGTAACTACGAGCAGTACTTC. This translates into CASSNYEQYF.

This clonotype was seen more than once but under ten times. The chain combines TRBV12-3 or TRBV12-4 with TRBJ1-1, with a possible D match to TRBD1 (6 bases). With 6 bases removed from V and 2 bases from J, the gap between germline ends came to 13 bases. CDR3 size: 14 residues. The CDR3 nucleotides read TGTGCCAGCAGCCGGACAGCTGCAAACACTGAAGCTTTCTTT. Translation: CASSRTAANTEAFF.

This clonotype was picked up many times. As DNA, the CDR3 is TGCAGTGCCAGGGACAGGGTATATGGATCCAATGAGCAGTTCTTC. Its protein product is CSARDRVYGSNEQFF. This sequence joins TRBV20-1 and TRBJ2-1; TRBD1 matches at 9 bases. This CDR3 comprises 15 residues. The germline gives CDR1 DFQATT, CDR2 SNEGSKA (reference sequence). V lost 6 bases to trimming and J lost 6 bases; unmatched junction nucleotides: 12.

As to this clonotype: It may be a read error: a sequence one base away is much more abundant. The J gene is TRBJ2-1, the V gene TRBV10-3, with TRBD1 as a possible D gene (5 bases). Germline-derived CDR1 and CDR2 are ENHRY and SYGVKD. The CDR3 covers 15 residues. The CDR3 DNA sequence: TGTGCCATCCGTGAGCGACAGTTCCAATACAATGAGCAGTTCTTC. Translated, it gives CAIRERQFQYNEQFF.

The CDR3 here is CASSAGAGFNQPQHF. DNA of the CDR3: TGTGCCAGCAGCGCCGGAGCGGGTTTCAATCAGCCCCAGCATTTT. The J gene is TRBJ1-5, the V gene TRBV11-2; D remains ambiguous. CDR3 size: 15 residues. V was shortened by 5 bases and J by 3 bases, with 14 bases between the two germline ends. Germline CDR1 reads SGHAT; CDR2 reads FQNNGV.

This clonotype has at least ten counts. The rearrangement uses TRBV5-8 and TRBJ1-6; a weak D match, TRBD1 (5 bases). Germline V gene sequence: CDR1 SGHTS, CDR2 YDEGEE. The CDR3 has 14 residues. Trimming shortened V by 4 bases and J by 7 bases, and 12 bases separated the two germline ends. CDR3 bases: TGTGCCAGCAGCGCGGGACGATCAAATTCACCCCTCCACTTT. It codes for CASSAGRSNSPLHF.

Concerning this clonotype itself: A much bigger clone sits one base away, suggesting this may be a read error. The J gene is TRBJ2-1, the V gene TRBV7-9; D tentatively reads TRBD1 or TRBD2 (5 bases each). The germline CDR1 and CDR2 sequences are SEHNR and FQNEAQ (reference sequence). The CDR3 has 16 residues. V lost 5 bases and J 5 bases, leaving 19 bases between the germline ends. The CDR3 loop is CASSPGLVVGDNEQFF. The CDR3 nucleotides read TGTGCCAGCAGCCCTGGTTTGGTAGTGGGGGACAATGAGCAGTTCTTC.

The V and J genes are TRBV13 and TRBJ2-1; D assignment may be TRBD1 or TRBD2 (6 bases each). Germline CDR1 PRHDT, CDR2 FYEKMQ (reference sequence). The CDR3 length is 14 residues. Trimming pared 5 bases from V and 15 bases from J, leaving 23 bases between. DNA for the CDR3: TGTGCCAGCAGCCCCCCAAACGGGGGCTCCTTTTTGTTCTTC. This codes for CASSPPNGGSFLFF.